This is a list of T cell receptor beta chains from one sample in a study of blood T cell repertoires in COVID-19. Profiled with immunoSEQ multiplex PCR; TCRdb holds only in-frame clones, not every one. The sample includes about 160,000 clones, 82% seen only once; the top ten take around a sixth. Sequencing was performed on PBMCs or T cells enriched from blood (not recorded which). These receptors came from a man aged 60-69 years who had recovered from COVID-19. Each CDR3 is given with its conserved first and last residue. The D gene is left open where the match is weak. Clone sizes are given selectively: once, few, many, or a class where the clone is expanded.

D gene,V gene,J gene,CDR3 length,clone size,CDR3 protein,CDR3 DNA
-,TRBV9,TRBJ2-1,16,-,CASSVLADNSYNEQFF,TGTGCCAGCAGCGTCTTAGCTGATAACTCCTACAATGAGCAGTTCTTC
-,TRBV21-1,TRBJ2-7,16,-,CASSKVLTSKAYEQYF,TGTGCCAGCAGCAAAGTCCTGACTAGCAAAGCCTACGAGCAGTACTTC
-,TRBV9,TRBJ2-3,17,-,CASSTSFFRGNTDTQYF,TGTGCCAGCAGCACTAGCTTTTTCCGGGGTAACACAGATACGCAGTATTTT
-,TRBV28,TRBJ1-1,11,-,CASTDSTEAFF,TGTGCCAGCACAGACTCCACTGAAGCTTTCTTT
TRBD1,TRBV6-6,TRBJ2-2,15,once,CASSGTGRGTGELFF,TGTGCCAGCAGTGGGACAGGGAGGGGAACCGGGGAGCTGTTTTTT
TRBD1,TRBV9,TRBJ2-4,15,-,CASSVGGQGQNIQYF,TGTGCCAGCAGCGTGGGGGGACAGGGACAAAACATTCAGTACTTC
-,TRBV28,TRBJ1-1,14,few,CAARDITMNTEAFF,TGTGCCGCCCGGGACATCACTATGAACACTGAAGCTTTCTTT
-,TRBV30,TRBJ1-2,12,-,CAWSPGGYGYTF,TGTGCCTGGAGCCCCGGGGGGTATGGCTACACCTTC
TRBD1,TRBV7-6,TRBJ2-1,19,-,CASSFSGQGVGSFYNEQFF,TGTGCCAGCAGCTTTTCAGGACAGGGTGTCGGGAGCTTCTACAATGAGCAGTTCTTC
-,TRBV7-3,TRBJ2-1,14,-,CASSLTGAQGEQFF,TGTGCCAGCAGCTTAACCGGGGCCCAGGGGGAGCAGTTCTTC
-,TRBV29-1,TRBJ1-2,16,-,CSVEDPVGGSNYGYTF,TGCAGCGTTGAAGATCCCGTGGGGGGAAGTAACTATGGCTACACCTTC
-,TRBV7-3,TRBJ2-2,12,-,CASSFSSGELFF,TGTGCCAGCAGCTTTAGTAGCGGGGAGCTGTTTTTT
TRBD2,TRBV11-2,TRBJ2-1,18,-,CASSLGGLAGARYNEQFF,TGTGCCAGCAGCTTAGGCGGACTAGCGGGAGCTCGCTACAATGAGCAGTTCTTC
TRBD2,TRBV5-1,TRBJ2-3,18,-,CASSLSGTSGREGDTQYF,TGCGCCAGCAGCTTGTCCGGGACTAGCGGGAGGGAAGGAGATACGCAGTATTTT
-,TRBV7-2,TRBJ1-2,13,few,CASSFGRGYGYTF,TGTGCCAGCAGCTTCGGCAGGGGCTATGGCTACACCTTC
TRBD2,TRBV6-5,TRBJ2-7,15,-,CASSRGSGGSYEQYF,TGTGCCAGCAGCCGCGGGAGCGGAGGCTCCTACGAGCAGTACTTC
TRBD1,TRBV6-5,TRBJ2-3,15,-,CASSYGQGATDTQYF,TGTGCCAGCAGTTACGGGCAGGGGGCCACAGATACGCAGTATTTT
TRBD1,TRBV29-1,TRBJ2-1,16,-,CSVEDRVTRSYNEQFF,TGCAGCGTTGAGGACAGGGTAACCCGCTCCTACAATGAGCAGTTCTTC
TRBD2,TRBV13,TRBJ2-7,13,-,CASSTGLAGEQYF,TGTGCCAGCAGCACCGGACTAGCGGGAGAGCAGTACTTC
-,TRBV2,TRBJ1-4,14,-,CASSEALWGGKLFF,TGTGCCAGCAGTGAAGCTCTATGGGGCGGAAAACTGTTTTTT
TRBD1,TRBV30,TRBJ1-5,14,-,CAWSSTGGNQPQHF,TGTGCCTGGAGCTCGACAGGGGGCAATCAGCCCCAGCATTTT
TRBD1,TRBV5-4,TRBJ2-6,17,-,CASSARQGATGANVLTF,TGTGCCAGCAGCGCACGGCAGGGGGCTACTGGGGCCAACGTCCTGACTTTC
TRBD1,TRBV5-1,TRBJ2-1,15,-,CASSPGGNSYNEQFF,TGCGCCAGCAGCCCAGGGGGTAACTCCTACAATGAGCAGTTCTTC
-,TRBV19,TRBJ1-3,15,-,CASSITRDSGNTIYF,TGTGCCAGTAGTATTACCAGGGACTCTGGAAACACCATATATTTT
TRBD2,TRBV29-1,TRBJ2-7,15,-,CSARRGGQGSYEQYF,TGCAGCGCCCGACGCGGGGGTCAGGGCTCCTACGAGCAGTACTTC
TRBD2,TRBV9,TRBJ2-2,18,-,CASSVVASGRVNTGELFF,TGTGCCAGCAGCGTAGTTGCTAGCGGGAGGGTGAACACCGGGGAGCTGTTTTTT
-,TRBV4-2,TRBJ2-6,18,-,CASSQSRVMTNGANVLTF,TGTGCCAGCAGCCAATCCCGGGTTATGACTAACGGGGCCAACGTCCTGACTTTC
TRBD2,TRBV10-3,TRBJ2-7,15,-,CAIRTGTSGTYEQYF,TGTGCCATCAGAACCGGGACTAGCGGGACATACGAGCAGTACTTC
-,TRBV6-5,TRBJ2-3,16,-,CASSSGFGSVADTQYF,TGTGCCAGCAGTTCCGGGTTTGGAAGTGTAGCAGATACGCAGTATTTT
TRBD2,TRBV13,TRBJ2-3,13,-,CASRFGGGDTQYF,TGTGCCAGCAGGTTTGGGGGGGGAGATACGCAGTATTTT
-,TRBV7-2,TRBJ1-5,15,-,CASSPLGGSNQPQHF,TGTGCCAGCAGCCCCTTGGGGGGTAGCAATCAGCCCCAGCATTTT
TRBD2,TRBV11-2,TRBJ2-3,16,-,CASSFGLAGATDTQYF,TGTGCCAGCAGCTTCGGACTAGCGGGAGCCACAGATACGCAGTATTTT
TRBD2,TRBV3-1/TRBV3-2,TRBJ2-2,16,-,CASSQDSLAGTGELFF,TGTGCCAGCAGCCAAGATTCACTAGCGGGGACCGGGGAGCTGTTTTTT
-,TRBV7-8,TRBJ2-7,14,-,CASSLGLAPDEQYF,TGTGCCAGCAGCTTAGGGCTAGCGCCCGACGAGCAGTACTTC
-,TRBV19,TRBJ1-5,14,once,CASSPDGRDQPQHF,TGTGCCAGTAGCCCCGACGGGCGGGACCAGCCCCAGCATTTT
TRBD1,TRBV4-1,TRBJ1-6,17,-,CASSLVQGAMGNSPLHF,TGCGCCAGCAGCCTGGTTCAGGGGGCTATGGGGAATTCACCCCTCCACTTT
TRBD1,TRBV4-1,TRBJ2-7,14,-,CASSQEGQGYEQYF,TGCGCCAGCAGCCAAGAGGGACAGGGATACGAGCAGTACTTC
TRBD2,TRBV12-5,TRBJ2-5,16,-,CASGLVLAGGIETQYF,TGTGCTAGTGGTTTGGTACTAGCGGGAGGGATAGAGACCCAGTACTTC
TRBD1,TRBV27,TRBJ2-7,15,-,CASSLLGQGSYEQYF,TGTGCCAGCAGTTTATTGGGACAGGGGTCCTACGAGCAGTACTTC
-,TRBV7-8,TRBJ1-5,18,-,CASTPSLGGLYRNQPQHF,TGTGCCAGCACCCCGTCCCTGGGTGGGCTCTATCGAAATCAGCCCCAGCATTTT
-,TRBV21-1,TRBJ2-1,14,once,CASTGLALYNEQFF,TGTGCCAGCACGGGCCTAGCTCTATACAATGAGCAGTTCTTC
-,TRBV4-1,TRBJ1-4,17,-,CASSQEVSGGANEKLFF,TGCGCCAGCAGCCAAGAAGTTTCGGGGGGAGCTAATGAAAAACTGTTTTTT
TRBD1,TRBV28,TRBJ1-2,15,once,CASTLGGGRGLGYTF,TGTGCCAGCACTTTGGGCGGGGGCAGGGGGCTTGGCTACACCTTC
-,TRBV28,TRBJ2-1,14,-,CASRGRISYNEQFF,TGTGCCAGCCGGGGGAGGATCTCCTACAATGAGCAGTTCTTC
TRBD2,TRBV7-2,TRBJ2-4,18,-,CASSSTSPRVLAKNIQYF,TGTGCCAGCAGCTCGACTAGCCCGAGGGTTTTAGCCAAAAACATTCAGTACTTC
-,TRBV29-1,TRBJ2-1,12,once,CSVERARDEQFF,TGCAGCGTTGAGAGGGCTCGGGATGAGCAGTTCTTC
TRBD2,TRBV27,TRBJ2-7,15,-,CASSLLAGVVYEQYF,TGTGCCAGCAGTTTATTAGCGGGGGTGGTATACGAGCAGTACTTC
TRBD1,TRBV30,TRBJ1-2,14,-,CAWSETTGLGGYTF,TGTGCCTGGAGTGAAACGACAGGGCTCGGTGGCTACACCTTC
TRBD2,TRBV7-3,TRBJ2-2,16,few,CASSFGLAGSTGELFF,TGTGCCAGCAGCTTTGGCCTAGCGGGGAGCACCGGGGAGCTGTTTTTT
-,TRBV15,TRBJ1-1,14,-,CATSRDRVNTEAFF,TGTGCCACCAGCAGAGATCGAGTGAACACTGAAGCTTTCTTT
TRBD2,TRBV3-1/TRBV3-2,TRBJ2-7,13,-,CASSQIAGYEQYF,TGTGCCAGCAGCCAAATAGCGGGCTACGAGCAGTACTTC
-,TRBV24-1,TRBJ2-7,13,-,CATSDWGGREQYF,TGTGCCACCAGTGATTGGGGGGGCCGCGAGCAGTACTTC
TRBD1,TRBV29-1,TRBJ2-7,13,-,CSVGTGVGYEQYF,TGCAGCGTTGGTACAGGGGTTGGCTACGAGCAGTACTTC
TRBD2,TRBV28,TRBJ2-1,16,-,CASSLGAGGKDNEQFF,TGTGCCAGCAGTTTGGGGGCGGGAGGAAAAGACAATGAGCAGTTCTTC
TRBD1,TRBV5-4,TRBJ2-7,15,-,CASSPDRDRGFKQYF,TGTGCCAGCAGCCCGGACCGGGACAGGGGATTCAAGCAGTACTTC
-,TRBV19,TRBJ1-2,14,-,CASSIRLIGSGYTF,TGTGCCAGTAGTATTAGGCTGATTGGGAGTGGCTACACCTTC
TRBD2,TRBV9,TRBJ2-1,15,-,CASSVALAGSNEQFF,TGTGCCAGCAGCGTAGCACTAGCGGGCTCCAATGAGCAGTTCTTC